These T cell receptor beta chains were read from a single sample in a study of shared clonotypes between healthy human individuals. Assay: immunoSEQ multiplex PCR; the TCRdb copy retains only in-frame clones and omits some. In the table there are roughly 2,000,000 clones, around 95% of which are singletons. The sequencing input was naive CD8+ T cells from PBMCs. The receptors were gathered from a man younger than 35 in good health. Some clones in this sample may be carry-over from other donors' samples. CDR3s include the opening cysteine and the closing phenylalanine or tryptophan. The D gene is left open where the match is weak.

j_call | d_call | v_call | cdr3_length | cdr3_nt | cdr3_aa
TRBJ2-5 | . | TRBV30 | 13 | TGTGCCTGGAGTGTACTTTTATCGGAGACCCAGTACTTC | CAWSVLLSETQYF
TRBJ2-7 | TRBD1 | TRBV9 | 15 | TGTGCCAGCAGCCAAGGGACAGGGGAAAACTACGAGCAGTACTTC | CASSQGTGENYEQYF
TRBJ1-3 | . | TRBV9 | 15 | TGTGCCAGCAGCGCCCTTGGGGGGACTGGAAACACCATATATTTT | CASSALGGTGNTIYF
TRBJ1-1 | . | TRBV4-1 | 17 | TGCGCCAGCAGCCAAGAGGGGTTAGGGATGGGGAACACTGAAGCTTTCTTT | CASSQEGLGMGNTEAFF
TRBJ1-1 | . | TRBV7-9 | 14 | TGTGCCAGCAGCTTAGACGGGGTAAAGGCTGAAGCTTTCTTT | CASSLDGVKAEAFF
TRBJ2-3 | . | TRBV7-8 | 16 | TGTGCCAGCAGCTTAACGCGGCTAGGTAGTCTCGGTACGCAGTATTTT | CASSLTRLGSLGTQYF
TRBJ2-3 | TRBD2 | TRBV4-1 | 16 | TGCGCCAGCAGCCTCCGGACTAGCGGGAGGGCAGATACGCAGTATTTT | CASSLRTSGRADTQYF
TRBJ2-2 | TRBD2 | TRBV11-3 | 16 | TGTGCCAGCAGCCGAGGACTAGCGGGAATCTCCGGGGAGCTGTTTTTT | CASSRGLAGISGELFF
TRBJ2-7 | . | TRBV2 | 15 | TGTGCCAGCAGCCTCCTAGGGATGGGAGACTACGAGCAGTACTTC | CASSLLGMGDYEQYF
TRBJ2-7 | . | TRBV7-6 | 14 | TGTGCCAGCAGCTTGGAGGTTAGCTCCTACGAGCAGTACTTC | CASSLEVSSYEQYF
TRBJ2-1 | . | TRBV2 | 13 | TGTGCCAGCAGCAGGGGGGGGTACAATGAGCAGTTCTTC | CASSRGGYNEQFF
TRBJ2-3 | . | TRBV11-2 | 15 | TGTGCCAGCACCCCCGGGACCATCACCGGGGATACGCAGTATTTT | CASTPGTITGDTQYF